These T cell receptor beta chains were read from a single sample in a study of control samples from healthy donors and cancer patients. Sequencing used immunoSEQ multiplex PCR; TCRdb keeps in-frame clones, though not all of them. The sample includes roughly 130,000 clones, more than 70% of them seen just once. The specimen sequenced was blood. The origin of the receptors is a man aged 50 or older in good health. CDR3s include the opening cysteine and the closing phenylalanine or tryptophan.

TRBV27	TRBJ1-6	CASIVRNSPLHF
TRBV28	TRBJ1-1	CASSLSPGRSHDSEAFF
TRBV5-1	TRBJ1-4	CASSFDRGHNEKLFF
TRBV5-1	TRBJ1-1	CASRFEKDDDEAFF
TRBV2	TRBJ1-2	CASRTGVDYGYTF
TRBV30	TRBJ1-2	CAWTRGNYGYTF
TRBV7-9	TRBJ2-5	CASSLVQGQETQYF
TRBV6-5	TRBJ2-3	CASSSDLLRRGAVF
TRBV5-1	TRBJ2-1	CASSRTPHQGGQNEQFF
TRBV15	TRBJ2-5	CATSRVGGASGKTQYF
TRBV11-2	TRBJ2-1	CASSLEGGGARNEQFF
TRBV15	TRBJ1-5	CATSGPQGKEQPQHF
TRBV11-2	TRBJ2-3	CASSKGVFLRGTDTQYF
TRBV6-2/TRBV6-3	TRBJ2-3	CASSYSINTDTQYF
TRBV28	TRBJ2-7	CASSGVRGHDEQYF
TRBV6-6	TRBJ1-1	CASSYSLRGIAFF
TRBV13	TRBJ1-1	CASSLNQGSETEAFF
TRBV29-1	TRBJ1-1	CSVEDTNRGEAFF
TRBV11-1	TRBJ2-3	CASSLVPGGATDTQYF
TRBV6-5	TRBJ2-5	CASRQGVLETQYF
TRBV7-9	TRBJ2-2	CASSLAGVNTGELFF
TRBV6-4	TRBJ1-1	CASRLAPSNTEAFF
TRBV5-6	TRBJ2-7	CASSLVETSAYEQYF
TRBV18	TRBJ2-7	CASSPEAGGRLEQYF
TRBV11-3	TRBJ1-2	CASSLDRAGSLLYGYTF
TRBV11-2	TRBJ2-1	CASSLDRLWEQFF
TRBV24-1	TRBJ1-2	CATSESQGAYGYTF
TRBV2	TRBJ1-4	CASRRQATNEKLFF
TRBV30	TRBJ1-4	CAWSIDRTATNEKLFF
TRBV19	TRBJ2-7	CASSQGRTREQYF
TRBV29-1	TRBJ2-7	CSVKPGQSPYEQYF
TRBV6-5	TRBJ1-1	CASRKSGGGTEAFF
TRBV6-6	TRBJ2-6	CASRSYRGSGANVLTF
TRBV7-3	TRBJ2-5	CASSQSPAGLQETQYF
TRBV6-1	TRBJ2-4	CASSELGGTGKNIQYF
TRBV5-5	TRBJ2-7	CASSLATGSGGSYEQYF
TRBV7-3	TRBJ2-7	CASSLSATSGPYEQYF
TRBV10-3	TRBJ1-1	CAIRRQEKNTEAFF
TRBV7-9	TRBJ1-4	CASSLSPGGEKLFF
TRBV2	TRBJ2-3	CASSRTGMADTQYF
TRBV30	TRBJ1-1	CAWSGRVNTEAFF
TRBV11-2	TRBJ2-3	CASSLAGAEDTQYF
TRBV18	TRBJ1-1	CASSQQGGGTEAFF
TRBV7-2	TRBJ2-5	CASSIRHGVGETQYF
TRBV2	TRBJ2-7	CASRATGKPYEQYF
TRBV2	TRBJ1-6	CASHTGGSPLHF
TRBV9	TRBJ2-2	CASTGPGLGDTGELFF
TRBV3-1/TRBV3-2	TRBJ2-1	CASSQAAGGPDNEQFF
TRBV5-1	TRBJ1-2	CARSLGPGARGYTF
TRBV21-1	TRBJ1-2	CASSKRMRTGKFGYTF
TRBV18	TRBJ1-6	CASSPSYRVNNSPLHF
TRBV5-1	TRBJ2-5	CASRASGSSLQETQYF
TRBV18	TRBJ2-5	CASSFLYSGYRETQYF
TRBV7-9	TRBJ2-2	CASSLVSGELFF
TRBV12-5	TRBJ2-5	CASGLVSGKTRIETQYF